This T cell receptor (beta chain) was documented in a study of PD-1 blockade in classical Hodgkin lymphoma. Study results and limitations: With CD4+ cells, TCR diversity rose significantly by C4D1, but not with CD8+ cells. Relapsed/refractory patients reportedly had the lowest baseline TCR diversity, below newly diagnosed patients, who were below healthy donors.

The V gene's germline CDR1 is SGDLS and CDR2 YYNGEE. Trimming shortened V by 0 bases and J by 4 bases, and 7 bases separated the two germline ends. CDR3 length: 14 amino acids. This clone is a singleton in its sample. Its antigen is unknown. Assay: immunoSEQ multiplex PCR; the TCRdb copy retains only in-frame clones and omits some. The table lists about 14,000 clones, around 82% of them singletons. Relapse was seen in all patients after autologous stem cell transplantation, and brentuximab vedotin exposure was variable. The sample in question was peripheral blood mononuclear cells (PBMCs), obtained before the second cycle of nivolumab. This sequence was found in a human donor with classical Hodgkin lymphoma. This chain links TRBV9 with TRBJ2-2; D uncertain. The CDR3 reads CASSVGRVTGELFF. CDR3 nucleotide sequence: TGTGCCAGCAGCGTAGGTCGGGTCACCGGGGAGCTGTTTTTT.